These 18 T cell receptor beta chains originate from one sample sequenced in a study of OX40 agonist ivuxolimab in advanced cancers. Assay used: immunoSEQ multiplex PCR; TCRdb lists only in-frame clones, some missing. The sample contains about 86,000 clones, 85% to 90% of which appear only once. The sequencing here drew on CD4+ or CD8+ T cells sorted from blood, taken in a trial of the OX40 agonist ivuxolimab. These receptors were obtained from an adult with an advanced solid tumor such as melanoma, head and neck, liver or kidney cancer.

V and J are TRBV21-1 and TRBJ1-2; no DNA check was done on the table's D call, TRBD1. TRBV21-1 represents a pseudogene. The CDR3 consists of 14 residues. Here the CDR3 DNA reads TGTGCCAGCAGCGCCCACAGGGGGCGGGATGGCTACACCTTC. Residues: CASSAHRGRDGYTF.

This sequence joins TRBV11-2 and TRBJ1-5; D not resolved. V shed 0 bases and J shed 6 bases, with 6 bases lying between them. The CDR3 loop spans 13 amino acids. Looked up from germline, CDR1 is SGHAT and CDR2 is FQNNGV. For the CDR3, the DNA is TGTGCCAGCAGCTTAGATCGGAGTCAGCCCCAGCATTTT. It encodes CASSLDRSQPQHF.

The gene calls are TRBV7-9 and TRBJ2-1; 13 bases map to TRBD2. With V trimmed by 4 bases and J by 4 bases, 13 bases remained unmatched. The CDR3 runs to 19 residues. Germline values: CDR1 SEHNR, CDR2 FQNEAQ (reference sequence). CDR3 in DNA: TGTGCCAGCAGCTCCTACAGACTAGGGACTAGCGGGGCATACAATGAGCAGTTCTTC. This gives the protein CASSSYRLGTSGAYNEQFF. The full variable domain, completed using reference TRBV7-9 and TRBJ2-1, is DTGVSQNPRHKITKRGQNVTFRCDPISEHNRLYWYRQTLGQGPEFLTYFQNEAQLEKSRLLSDRFSAERPKGSFSTLEIQRTEQGDSAMYLCASSSYRLGTSGAYNEQFFGPGTRLTVL.

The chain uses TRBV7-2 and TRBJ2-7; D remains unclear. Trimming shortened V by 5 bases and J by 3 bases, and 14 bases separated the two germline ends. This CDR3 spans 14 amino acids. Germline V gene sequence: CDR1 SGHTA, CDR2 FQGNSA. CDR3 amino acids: CASSPTLSDYEQYF. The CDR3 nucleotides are TGTGCCAGCAGCCCGACCCTGTCCGACTACGAGCAGTACTTC.

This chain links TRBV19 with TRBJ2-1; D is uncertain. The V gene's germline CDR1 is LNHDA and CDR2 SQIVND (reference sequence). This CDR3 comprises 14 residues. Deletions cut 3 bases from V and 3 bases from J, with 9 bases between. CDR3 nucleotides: TGTGCCAGTAGTATTGTTCGTGGCTACAATGAGCAGTTCTTC. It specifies CASSIVRGYNEQFF.

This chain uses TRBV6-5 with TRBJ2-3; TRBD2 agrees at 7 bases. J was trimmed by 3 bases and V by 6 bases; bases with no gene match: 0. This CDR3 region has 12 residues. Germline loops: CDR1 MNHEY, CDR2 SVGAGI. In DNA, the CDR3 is TGTGCCAGCAGGCGGGGGACAGATACGCAGTATTTT. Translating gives CASRRGTDTQYF.

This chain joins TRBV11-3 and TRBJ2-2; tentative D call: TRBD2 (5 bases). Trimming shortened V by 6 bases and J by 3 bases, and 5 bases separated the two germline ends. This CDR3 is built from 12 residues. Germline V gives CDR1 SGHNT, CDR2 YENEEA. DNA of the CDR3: TGTGCCAGCAGGAGGGACACCGGGGAGCTGTTTTTT. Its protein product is CASRRDTGELFF.

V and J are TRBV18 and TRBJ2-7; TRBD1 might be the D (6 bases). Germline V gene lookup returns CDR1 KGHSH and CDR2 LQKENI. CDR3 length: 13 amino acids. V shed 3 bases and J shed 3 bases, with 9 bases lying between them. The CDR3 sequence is CASSPKTGYEQYV. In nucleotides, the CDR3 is TGTGCCAGCTCACCGAAGACAGGCTACGAGCAGTACGTC.

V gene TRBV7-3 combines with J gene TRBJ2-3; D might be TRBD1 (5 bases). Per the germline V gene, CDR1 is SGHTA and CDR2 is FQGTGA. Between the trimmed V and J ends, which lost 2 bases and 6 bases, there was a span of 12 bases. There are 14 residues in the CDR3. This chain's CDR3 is CASSLFGADDTQYF. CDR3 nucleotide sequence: TGTGCCAGCAGCTTATTTGGGGCGGACGATACGCAGTATTTT.

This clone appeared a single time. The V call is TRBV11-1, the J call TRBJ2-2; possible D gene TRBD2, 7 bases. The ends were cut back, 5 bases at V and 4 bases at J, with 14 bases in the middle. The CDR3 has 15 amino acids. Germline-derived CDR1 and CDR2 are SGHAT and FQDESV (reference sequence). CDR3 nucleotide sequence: TGTGCCAGCAGCCTTGGGGGGGGCCGCACCGGGGAGCTGTTTTTT. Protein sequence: CASSLGGGRTGELFF.

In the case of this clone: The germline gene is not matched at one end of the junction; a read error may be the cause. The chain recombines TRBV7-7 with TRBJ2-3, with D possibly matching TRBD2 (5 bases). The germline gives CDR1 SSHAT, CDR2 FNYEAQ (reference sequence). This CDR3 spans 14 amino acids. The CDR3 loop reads CASSLASAGDTQYF. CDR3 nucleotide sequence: TGTGCTAGCAGCTTAGCGAGCGCGGGAGATACGCAGTATTTT.

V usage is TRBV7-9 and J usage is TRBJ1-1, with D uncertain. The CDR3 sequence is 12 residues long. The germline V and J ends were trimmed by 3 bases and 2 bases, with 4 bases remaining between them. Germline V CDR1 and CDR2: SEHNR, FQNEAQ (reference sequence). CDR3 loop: CASSFPNTEAFF. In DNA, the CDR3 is TGTGCCAGCAGCTTCCCTAACACTGAAGCTTTCTTT.

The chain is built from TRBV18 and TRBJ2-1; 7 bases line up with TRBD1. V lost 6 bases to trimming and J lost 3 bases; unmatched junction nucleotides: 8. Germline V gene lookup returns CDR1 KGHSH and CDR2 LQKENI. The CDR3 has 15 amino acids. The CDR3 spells CASSLPTGHYNEQFF. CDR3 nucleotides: TGTGCCAGCTCTCTACCGACAGGGCACTACAATGAGCAGTTCTTC. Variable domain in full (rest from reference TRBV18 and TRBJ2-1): NAGVMQNPRHLVRRRGQEARLRCSPMKGHSHVYWYRQLPEEGLKFMVYLQKENIIDESGMPKERFSAEFPKEGPSILRIQQVVRGDSAAYFCASSLPTGHYNEQFFGPGTRLTVL.

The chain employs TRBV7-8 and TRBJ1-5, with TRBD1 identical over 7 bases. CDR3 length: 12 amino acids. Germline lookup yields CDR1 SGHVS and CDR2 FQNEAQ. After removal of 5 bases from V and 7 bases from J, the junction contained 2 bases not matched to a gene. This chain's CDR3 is CASSEDRQPQHF. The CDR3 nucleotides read TGTGCCAGCAGCGAGGACAGGCAGCCCCAGCATTTT. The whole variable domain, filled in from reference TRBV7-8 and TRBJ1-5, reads GAGVSQSPRYKVAKRGQDVALRCDPISGHVSLFWYQQALGQGPEFLTYFQNEAQLDKSGLPSDRFFAERPEGSVSTLKIQRTQQEDSAVYLCASSEDRQPQHFGDGTRLSIL.

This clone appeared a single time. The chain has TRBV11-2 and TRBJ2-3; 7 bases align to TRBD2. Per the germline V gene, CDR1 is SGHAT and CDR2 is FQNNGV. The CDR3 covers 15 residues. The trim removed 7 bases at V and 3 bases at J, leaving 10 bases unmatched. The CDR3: CASKFSAGRTDTQYF. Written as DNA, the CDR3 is TGTGCCAGCAAATTCTCAGCGGGGCGAACAGATACGCAGTATTTT.

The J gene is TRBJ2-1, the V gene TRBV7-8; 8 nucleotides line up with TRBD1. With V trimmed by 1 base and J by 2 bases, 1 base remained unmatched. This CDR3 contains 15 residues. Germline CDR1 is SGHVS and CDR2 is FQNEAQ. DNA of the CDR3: TGTGCCAGCAGCTTAGGCAGGGGGCCCTACAATGAGCAGTTCTTC. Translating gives CASSLGRGPYNEQFF. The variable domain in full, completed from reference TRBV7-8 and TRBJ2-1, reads GAGVSQSPRYKVAKRGQDVALRCDPISGHVSLFWYQQALGQGPEFLTYFQNEAQLDKSGLPSDRFFAERPEGSVSTLKIQRTQQEDSAVYLCASSLGRGPYNEQFFGPGTRLTVL.

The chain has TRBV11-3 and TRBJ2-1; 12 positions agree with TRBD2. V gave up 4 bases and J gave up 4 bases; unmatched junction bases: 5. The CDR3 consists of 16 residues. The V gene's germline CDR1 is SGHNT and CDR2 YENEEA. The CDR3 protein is CASSSRTSGVYNEQFF. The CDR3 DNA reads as TGTGCCAGCAGCTCCCGGACTAGCGGGGTTTACAATGAGCAGTTCTTC.

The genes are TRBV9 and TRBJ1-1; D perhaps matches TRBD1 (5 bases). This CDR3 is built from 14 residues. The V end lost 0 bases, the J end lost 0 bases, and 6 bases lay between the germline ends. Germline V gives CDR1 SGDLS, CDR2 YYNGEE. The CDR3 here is CASSVEGMNTEAFF. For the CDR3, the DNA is TGTGCCAGCAGCGTAGAGGGGATGAACACTGAAGCTTTCTTT.